Listed below are T cell receptor beta chains from one sample, sequenced in a study of vaccination effects on CD4 cells after COVID-19. For these TCRs, the target antigens are not known. Only in-frame clones appear in the TCRdb table, and some are missing; sequencing was by immunoSEQ multiplex PCR. In the table there are tens of thousands of clones, under 85% of which are singletons. The sequences come from CD4+ T cells from PBMCs cultured with HCoV-NL63 spike peptides, collected before COVID-19 vaccination. These receptors were obtained from a human donor who received a COVID-19 vaccine. CDR3s include the opening cysteine and the closing phenylalanine or tryptophan. The D gene is left open where the match is weak. Expanded clones are given a class, and other clones once, few, many or no size at all.

clone_size: -; d_call: -; j_call: TRBJ2-5; v_call: TRBV10-3; cdr3_aa: CAISESGAEETQYF; cdr3_nt: TGTGCCATCAGTGAGTCAGGAGCAGAAGAGACCCAGTACTTC
clone_size: -; d_call: TRBD1; j_call: TRBJ1-5; v_call: TRBV3-1/TRBV3-2; cdr3_aa: CASSSTGSGNQPQHF; cdr3_nt: TGTGCCAGCAGCTCGACAGGGTCGGGCAATCAGCCCCAGCATTTT
clone_size: -; d_call: -; j_call: TRBJ2-2; v_call: TRBV7-8; cdr3_aa: CASSQIGAGVTGELFF; cdr3_nt: TGTGCCAGCAGCCAAATCGGGGCAGGGGTGACCGGGGAGCTGTTTTTT
clone_size: once; d_call: TRBD1; j_call: TRBJ2-3; v_call: TRBV7-3; cdr3_aa: CASSSGQEVDTQYF; cdr3_nt: TGTGCCAGCAGCTCGGGACAGGAGGTAGATACGCAGTATTTT
clone_size: -; d_call: -; j_call: TRBJ2-2; v_call: TRBV6-5; cdr3_aa: CASPKSGKTGELFF; cdr3_nt: TGTGCCAGCCCGAAATCAGGGAAAACCGGGGAGCTGTTTTTT
clone_size: -; d_call: -; j_call: TRBJ1-2; v_call: TRBV5-1; cdr3_aa: CASSSGQGYTF; cdr3_nt: TGCGCCAGCAGCTCTGGACAGGGCTACACCTTC
clone_size: -; d_call: -; j_call: TRBJ2-2; v_call: TRBV3-1/TRBV3-2; cdr3_aa: CASSIQVAGELFF; cdr3_nt: TGTGCCAGCAGCATACAGGTGGCCGGGGAGCTGTTTTTT
clone_size: -; d_call: TRBD1; j_call: TRBJ2-3; v_call: TRBV4-1; cdr3_aa: CASSQVDRRSTDTQYF; cdr3_nt: TGCGCCAGCAGCCAAGTGGACAGGCGGAGCACAGATACGCAGTATTTT
clone_size: few; d_call: TRBD1; j_call: TRBJ2-1; v_call: TRBV12-5; cdr3_aa: CASGLALGQGLLHNEQFF; cdr3_nt: TGTGCTAGTGGTTTGGCGTTGGGACAGGGTCTTCTACACAATGAGCAGTTCTTC
clone_size: -; d_call: TRBD1; j_call: TRBJ1-6; v_call: TRBV5-1; cdr3_aa: CASSWGTDPLDSPLHF; cdr3_nt: TGCGCCAGCAGCTGGGGGACAGACCCCTTGGATTCACCCCTCCACTTT
clone_size: once; d_call: -; j_call: TRBJ1-2; v_call: TRBV27; cdr3_aa: CASSSTLGAGYTF; cdr3_nt: TGTGCCAGCAGCAGCACCCTGGGGGCTGGCTACACCTTC
clone_size: few; d_call: -; j_call: TRBJ1-6; v_call: TRBV12-3/TRBV12-4; cdr3_aa: CASSPGYTPLHF; cdr3_nt: TGTGCCAGCAGTCCAGGGTACACACCCCTCCACTTT
clone_size: -; d_call: -; j_call: TRBJ1-1; v_call: TRBV6-5; cdr3_aa: CASNRNRDTEAFF; cdr3_nt: TGTGCCAGCAACAGAAATCGGGACACTGAAGCTTTCTTT
clone_size: -; d_call: -; j_call: TRBJ1-4; v_call: TRBV5-1; cdr3_aa: CASSLGPQGEGEKLFF; cdr3_nt: TGCGCCAGCAGCTTGGGTCCACAGGGAGAGGGTGAAAAACTGTTTTTT
clone_size: -; d_call: -; j_call: TRBJ1-1; v_call: TRBV5-1; cdr3_aa: CASTRGGADTEAFF; cdr3_nt: TGCGCCAGCACAAGGGGGGGTGCGGACACTGAAGCTTTCTTT
clone_size: -; d_call: -; j_call: TRBJ1-1; v_call: TRBV20-1; cdr3_aa: CSASPQVGNTEAFF; cdr3_nt: TGCAGTGCTAGTCCCCAGGTCGGGAACACTGAAGCTTTCTTT
clone_size: -; d_call: -; j_call: TRBJ1-2; v_call: TRBV6-1; cdr3_aa: CASSEAWGINYGYTF; cdr3_nt: TGTGCCAGCAGTGAAGCGTGGGGGATAAACTATGGCTACACCTTC
clone_size: once; d_call: -; j_call: TRBJ1-5; v_call: TRBV6-5; cdr3_aa: CASRRGDQPQHF; cdr3_nt: TGTGCCAGCAGGAGAGGGGATCAGCCCCAGCATTTT
clone_size: -; d_call: -; j_call: TRBJ1-4; v_call: TRBV7-9; cdr3_aa: CASSLTGAVGEKLFF; cdr3_nt: TGTGCCAGCAGCTTAACCGGGGCCGTGGGTGAAAAACTGTTTTTT
clone_size: few; d_call: -; j_call: TRBJ1-5; v_call: TRBV6-5; cdr3_aa: CASSYSIGSQPQHF; cdr3_nt: TGTGCCAGCAGTTACTCTATCGGAAGTCAGCCCCAGCATTTT
clone_size: few; d_call: -; j_call: TRBJ1-4; v_call: TRBV27; cdr3_aa: CASSLTRATNEKLFF; cdr3_nt: TGTGCCAGCAGTTTAACCCGGGCAACTAATGAAAAACTGTTTTTT
clone_size: -; d_call: TRBD2; j_call: TRBJ2-3; v_call: TRBV6-6; cdr3_aa: CASRRSAGGADTQYF; cdr3_nt: TGTGCCAGCAGGAGGAGCGCGGGGGGGGCAGATACGCAGTATTTT
clone_size: -; d_call: TRBD2; j_call: TRBJ2-5; v_call: TRBV6-1; cdr3_aa: CASSYGRGVETQYF; cdr3_nt: TGTGCCAGCAGCTACGGGCGGGGGGTAGAGACCCAGTACTTC
clone_size: -; d_call: TRBD2; j_call: TRBJ2-3; v_call: TRBV19; cdr3_aa: CASSISGGAGDTQYF; cdr3_nt: TGTGCCAGTAGTATAAGCGGGGGGGCCGGAGATACGCAGTATTTT
clone_size: -; d_call: -; j_call: TRBJ2-5; v_call: TRBV5-1; cdr3_aa: CASSLTGAPEETQYF; cdr3_nt: TGCGCCAGCAGCTTAACGGGGGCGCCGGAAGAGACCCAGTACTTC
clone_size: -; d_call: TRBD2; j_call: TRBJ2-2; v_call: TRBV7-2; cdr3_aa: CASSPFGLAGGTNTGELFF; cdr3_nt: TGTGCCAGCAGCCCCTTCGGACTAGCGGGGGGGACTAACACCGGGGAGCTGTTTTTT
clone_size: -; d_call: -; j_call: TRBJ2-2; v_call: TRBV19; cdr3_aa: CASSIQGLDTGELFF; cdr3_nt: TGTGCCAGTAGTATTCAGGGGTTGGACACCGGGGAGCTGTTTTTT
clone_size: -; d_call: -; j_call: TRBJ1-5; v_call: TRBV6-6; cdr3_aa: CASSWGQPQHF; cdr3_nt: TGTGCCAGCAGTTGGGGTCAGCCCCAGCATTTT
clone_size: -; d_call: -; j_call: TRBJ2-1; v_call: TRBV10-1; cdr3_aa: CASSRIAGASYNEQFF; cdr3_nt: TGCGCCAGCAGTCGGATCGCGGGGGCTTCCTACAATGAGCAGTTCTTC
clone_size: -; d_call: -; j_call: TRBJ1-2; v_call: TRBV12-3/TRBV12-4; cdr3_aa: CASRRSGNYGYTF; cdr3_nt: TGTGCCAGCAGGCGTTCGGGCAACTATGGCTACACCTTC
clone_size: few; d_call: -; j_call: TRBJ2-4; v_call: TRBV10-1; cdr3_aa: CASSDDPGGNIQYF; cdr3_nt: TGCGCCAGCAGTGATGACCCCGGAGGAAACATTCAGTACTTC
clone_size: -; d_call: -; j_call: TRBJ1-4; v_call: TRBV18; cdr3_aa: CASSPDPATNEKLFF; cdr3_nt: TGTGCCAGCTCCCCTGATCCTGCAACTAATGAAAAACTGTTTTTT
clone_size: -; d_call: TRBD1; j_call: TRBJ2-5; v_call: TRBV7-9; cdr3_aa: CASSLMGQGALETQYF; cdr3_nt: TGTGCCAGCAGCTTAATGGGACAGGGGGCTTTGGAGACCCAGTACTTC
clone_size: once; d_call: -; j_call: TRBJ2-5; v_call: TRBV30; cdr3_aa: CAWSVGRNTEYF; cdr3_nt: TGTGCCTGGAGTGTAGGGAGAAATACAGAGTACTTC
clone_size: -; d_call: -; j_call: TRBJ2-2; v_call: TRBV5-8; cdr3_aa: CASSWGPTNTGELFF; cdr3_nt: TGTGCCAGCAGCTGGGGACCAACGAACACCGGGGAGCTGTTTTTT
clone_size: -; d_call: -; j_call: TRBJ2-3; v_call: TRBV29-1; cdr3_aa: CSVTTWDTQYF; cdr3_nt: TGCAGCGTCACTACGTGGGATACGCAGTATTTT
clone_size: -; d_call: -; j_call: TRBJ1-2; v_call: TRBV9; cdr3_aa: CASSVEGNYGYTF; cdr3_nt: TGTGCCAGCAGCGTAGAGGGAAACTATGGCTACACCTTC
clone_size: -; d_call: TRBD1; j_call: TRBJ2-3; v_call: TRBV11-1; cdr3_aa: CASRPRTGRTDTQYF; cdr3_nt: TGTGCCAGCAGACCCAGGACAGGCAGAACAGATACGCAGTATTTT
clone_size: -; d_call: -; j_call: TRBJ1-1; v_call: TRBV19; cdr3_aa: CASSSRTEAFF; cdr3_nt: TGTGCCAGTAGTAGCCGTACTGAAGCTTTCTTT
clone_size: -; d_call: TRBD1; j_call: TRBJ1-2; v_call: TRBV7-9; cdr3_aa: CASSLGGTGVSNYGYTF; cdr3_nt: TGTGCCAGCAGCTTGGGAGGGACAGGAGTGTCTAACTATGGCTACACCTTC
clone_size: -; d_call: TRBD1; j_call: TRBJ1-3; v_call: TRBV19; cdr3_aa: CASTLQGARAFGNTIYF; cdr3_nt: TGTGCCAGTACCCTACAGGGGGCAAGAGCTTTTGGAAACACCATATATTTT
clone_size: -; d_call: -; j_call: TRBJ1-4; v_call: TRBV5-6; cdr3_aa: CASSFWERDNEKLFF; cdr3_nt: TGTGCCAGCAGCTTTTGGGAGAGGGATAATGAAAAACTGTTTTTT
clone_size: -; d_call: -; j_call: TRBJ2-3; v_call: TRBV3-1/TRBV3-2; cdr3_aa: CASEDSPTDTQYF; cdr3_nt: TGTGCCAGCGAGGACAGTCCCACAGATACGCAGTATTTT
clone_size: -; d_call: -; j_call: TRBJ2-3; v_call: TRBV5-1; cdr3_aa: CASSLGSGFSVGTDTQYF; cdr3_nt: TGCGCCAGCAGCTTGGGGTCAGGTTTTTCCGTGGGCACAGATACGCAGTATTTT
clone_size: few; d_call: -; j_call: TRBJ1-5; v_call: TRBV7-3; cdr3_aa: CASSLNSNQPQHF; cdr3_nt: TGTGCCAGCAGCCTTAATAGCAATCAGCCCCAGCATTTT
clone_size: -; d_call: -; j_call: TRBJ1-2; v_call: TRBV18; cdr3_aa: CASSPGYGYTF; cdr3_nt: TGTGCCAGCTCACCAGGCTATGGCTACACCTTC
clone_size: -; d_call: TRBD1; j_call: TRBJ1-3; v_call: TRBV2; cdr3_aa: CASTPRGSGNTIYF; cdr3_nt: TGTGCCAGCACCCCCAGGGGGTCTGGAAACACCATATATTTT
clone_size: -; d_call: -; j_call: TRBJ1-2; v_call: TRBV6-1; cdr3_aa: CASSDGGAGYGYTF; cdr3_nt: TGTGCCAGCAGTGACGGGGGGGCCGGGTATGGCTACACCTTC